Each of the 15 T cell receptor beta chains below was sequenced from the same sample in a study of cytomegalovirus exposure and HLA in healthy donors. PCR was performed using 60 Vbeta and 13 Jbeta primers. The protocol was immunoSEQ multiplex PCR, while the TCRdb copy is restricted to in-frame clones and leaves out a portion. The sample records around 130,000 clones, under 90% being singletons. The material sequenced was PBMCs. Receptors were obtained from a woman aged 40 to 50 in good health and CMV-seronegative.

This rearrangement joins TRBV27 to TRBJ2-5, with 9 bases lining up with TRBD2. The germline V gene has CDR1 MNHEY and CDR2 SMNVEV (reference sequence). The CDR3 sequence is 16 residues long. V gave up 0 bases and J gave up 4 bases; unmatched junction bases: 6. The CDR3 nucleotides are TGTGCCAGCAGTTTATCTAGCGGGAGAGGTCCAGAGACCCAGTACTTC. This sequence encodes CASSLSSGRGPETQYF.

This clone was observed a single time. The rearrangement links TRBV4-3 to TRBJ2-2, with a possible D match to TRBD1 (5 bases). Germline CDR1 and CDR2: LGHNA and YSLEER. The CDR3 has 15 amino acids. The ends were cut back, 1 base at V and 5 bases at J, with 11 bases in the middle. The CDR3, as DNA: TGCGCCAGCAGCCAAGGGGGCCACAGGACCGGGGAGCTGTTTTTT. Translating gives CASSQGGHRTGELFF.

The chain is built from TRBV27 and TRBJ2-1, with 7 bases aligning to TRBD2. V was pared by 3 bases and J by 4 bases, with 3 bases of the junction left unmatched. The CDR3 has 14 amino acids. Germline loops: CDR1 MNHEY, CDR2 SMNVEV (reference sequence). CDR3 region: CASSFSSGYNEQFF. The CDR3 bases are TGTGCCAGCAGTTTTTCTAGCGGATACAATGAGCAGTTCTTC.

This clone has just one count. This chain links TRBV12-5 with TRBJ2-3; 8 bases agree with TRBD2. V trimming: 6 bases; J trimming: 4 bases; junction bases outside the gene matches: 6. The V gene's germline CDR1 is LGHNT and CDR2 FRNRAP. This CDR3 has 14 amino acids. The CDR3 is CASGPGLDSDTQYF. The DNA for the CDR3 is TGTGCTAGTGGCCCGGGACTAGACTCAGATACGCAGTATTTT.

The rearrangement links TRBV9 to TRBJ1-6; possibly TRBD1 for D (6 bases). Trimming removed 0 bases from V and 5 bases from J, with 12 bases in between. The CDR3 has 16 amino acids. In germline, CDR1 is SGDLS, CDR2 YYNGEE. The CDR3 region is CASSVGSGVNNSPLHF. CDR3 bases: TGTGCCAGCAGCGTAGGGTCAGGGGTTAATAATTCACCCCTCCACTTT.

In this sample, this clone turned up once. The gene calls are TRBV5-8 and TRBJ1-4; perhaps TRBD1 as D (5 bases). The CDR3 is 14 residues long. Germline CDR1 is SGHTS and CDR2 is YDEGEE. V was shortened by 3 bases and J by 1 base, with 7 bases between the two germline ends. As DNA, the CDR3 is TGTGCCAGCAGCTCGGGGGGAACTAATGAAAAACTGTTTTTT. Amino acid sequence: CASSSGGTNEKLFF.

The rearrangement joins TRBV11-2 to TRBJ1-2; a weak D match, TRBD1 (6 bases). Between the trimmed V and J ends, which lost 5 bases and 7 bases, there was a span of 11 bases. CDR1 and CDR2 (germline): SGHAT, FQNNGV. This CDR3 is built from 12 residues. CDR3 nucleotides: TGTGCCAGCAGCATACAGGGATCTGGCTACACCTTC. Protein product: CASSIQGSGYTF.

As regards this clone: One junction end disagrees with the germline gene, perhaps due to a read error. CDR3 DNA: TGCGCCTGCAGCCGGGACTTTAGCTCTGGGGCCAACGTCCTGACTTTC. This gives the protein CACSRDFSSGANVLTF. V and J are TRBV5-1 and TRBJ2-6, with D perhaps TRBD2 (6 bases). The germline gives CDR1 SGHRS, CDR2 YFSETQ. This CDR3 spans 16 amino acids.

This sequence joins TRBV5-1 and TRBJ1-1; 7 nucleotides line up with TRBD1. The CDR3 is 15 amino acids. With V trimmed by 0 bases and J by 2 bases, 4 bases remained unmatched. Looked up from germline, CDR1 is SGHRS and CDR2 is YFSETQ. CDR3 coding DNA: TGCGCCAGCAGCTTGGAGGGGGCGGGAAACACTGAAGCTTTCTTT. Translation: CASSLEGAGNTEAFF.

The CDR3 is CASSGTDNEKLFF. The CDR3, as DNA: TGCGCCAGCAGCGGGACAGATAATGAAAAACTGTTTTTT. The V call is TRBV5-1, the J call TRBJ1-4; 7 bases are a match to TRBD1. Per germline, CDR1 SGHRS and CDR2 YFSETQ. J lost 4 bases, V lost 4 bases, and 1 base had no gene match. CDR3 size: 13 residues. Using reference TRBV5-1 and TRBJ1-4 for the parts outside the CDR3, the full variable domain is KAGVTQTPRYLIKTRGQQVTLSCSPISGHRSVSWYQQTPGQGLQFLFEYFSETQRNKGNFPGRFSGRQFSNSRSEMNVSTLELGDSALYLCASSGTDNEKLFFGSGTQLSVL.

There are a few counts of this clone. This chain joins TRBV5-4 and TRBJ1-2, with D possibly matching TRBD1 (5 bases). Between the trimmed V and J ends, which lost 0 bases and 3 bases, there was a span of 9 bases. Germline CDR1 SGHNT, CDR2 YYREEE (reference sequence). The CDR3 length is 14 residues. CDR3 amino acids: CASSLALQDYGYTF. DNA for the CDR3: TGTGCCAGCAGCTTGGCTTTACAGGACTATGGCTACACCTTC.

The rearrangement links TRBV5-4 to TRBJ2-2; D is perhaps TRBD1 (5 bases). V lost 0 bases and J 3 bases, leaving 9 bases between the germline ends. The CDR3 is 15 amino acids. Germline V gene sequence: CDR1 SGHNT, CDR2 YYREEE (reference sequence). The CDR3 coding sequence is TGTGCCAGCAGCTTGGATGGGGCGGACACCGGGGAGCTGTTTTTT. It encodes CASSLDGADTGELFF.

The genes are TRBV4-1 and TRBJ1-1, with 10 bases fitting TRBD1. From germline, CDR1 is MGHRA and CDR2 YSYEKL. The CDR3 has 15 amino acids. V was pared by 4 bases and J by 2 bases, with 4 bases of the junction left unmatched. CDR3 region: CASSRGDRGNTEAFF. The DNA for the CDR3 is TGCGCCAGCAGCCGTGGGGACAGGGGAAACACTGAAGCTTTCTTT.

This clone showed up just a few times. The chain uses TRBV6-5 and TRBJ2-5; D not certain. This CDR3 contains 14 residues. V dropped 2 bases and J dropped 1 base, with 8 bases sitting between them. The germline V gene encodes CDR1 MNHEY and CDR2 SVGAGI. This chain's CDR3 is CASSYDRSQETQYF. The CDR3 region has the DNA TGTGCCAGCAGTTACGATAGGAGCCAAGAGACCCAGTACTTC.

The V call is TRBV6-5, the J call TRBJ2-5; D is possibly TRBD1 (5 bases). V was pared by 6 bases and J by 5 bases, with 19 bases between. The germline gives CDR1 MNHEY, CDR2 SVGAGI. The CDR3 contains 15 residues. CDR3 region: CASRAPGSPGETQYF. The CDR3 DNA reads TGTGCCAGCAGGGCCCCAGGCTCGCCAGGGGAGACCCAGTACTTC.